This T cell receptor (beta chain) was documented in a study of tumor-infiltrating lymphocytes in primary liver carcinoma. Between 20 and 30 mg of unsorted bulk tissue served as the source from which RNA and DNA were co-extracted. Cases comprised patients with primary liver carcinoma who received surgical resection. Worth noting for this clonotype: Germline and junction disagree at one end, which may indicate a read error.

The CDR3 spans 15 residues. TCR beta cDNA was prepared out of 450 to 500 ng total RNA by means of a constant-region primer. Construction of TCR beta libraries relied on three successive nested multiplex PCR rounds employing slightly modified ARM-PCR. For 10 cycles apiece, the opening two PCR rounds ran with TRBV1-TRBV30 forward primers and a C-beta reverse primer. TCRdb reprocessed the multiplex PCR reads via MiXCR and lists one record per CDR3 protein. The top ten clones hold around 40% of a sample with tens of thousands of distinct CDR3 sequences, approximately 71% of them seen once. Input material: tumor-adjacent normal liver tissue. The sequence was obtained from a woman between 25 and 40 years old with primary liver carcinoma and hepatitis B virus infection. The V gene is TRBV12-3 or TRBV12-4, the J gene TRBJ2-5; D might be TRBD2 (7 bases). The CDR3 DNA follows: TGTGACAGCAGTGATCGGGGGGCGCAGGTAGAGACCCAGTACTTC. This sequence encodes CDSSDRGAQVETQYF.